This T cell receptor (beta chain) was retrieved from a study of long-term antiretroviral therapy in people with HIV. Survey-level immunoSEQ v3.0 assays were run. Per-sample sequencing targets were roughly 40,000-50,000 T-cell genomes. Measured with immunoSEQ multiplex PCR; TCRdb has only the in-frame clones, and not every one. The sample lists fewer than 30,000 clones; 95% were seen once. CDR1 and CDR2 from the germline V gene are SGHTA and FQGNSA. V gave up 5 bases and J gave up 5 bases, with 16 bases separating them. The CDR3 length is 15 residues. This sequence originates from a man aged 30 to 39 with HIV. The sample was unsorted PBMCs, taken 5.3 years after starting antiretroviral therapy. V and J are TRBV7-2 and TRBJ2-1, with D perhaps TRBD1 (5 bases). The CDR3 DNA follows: TGTGCCAGCAGCCATCAGTGGGGCACTGACAATGAGCAGTTCTTC. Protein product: CASSHQWGTDNEQFF.